Presented here are 29 T cell receptor beta chains from one specimen sequenced in a study of blood T cell repertoires in COVID-19. Assay used: immunoSEQ multiplex PCR; TCRdb lists only in-frame clones, some missing. The sample carries fewer than 300,000 clones, 80% to 85% recorded once. The sequenced material came from PBMCs or T cells enriched from blood (not recorded which). The receptors shown here come from a man aged 40-50 years who had been exposed to COVID-19.

The chain employs TRBV7-8 and TRBJ2-3; D call uncertain. CDR1 and CDR2 from the germline V gene are SGHVS and FQNEAQ. The CDR3 totals 14 residues. Trimming cost V 1 base and J 0 bases, with 5 bases left between them. The CDR3 nucleotides read TGTGCCAGCAGCTTAGTTATTAGCACAGATACGCAGTATTTT. Its protein product is CASSLVISTDTQYF.

The V call is TRBV18, the J call TRBJ1-2; D remains unclear. The V end lost 1 base, the J end lost 2 bases, and 8 bases lay between the germline ends. The CDR3 is made up of 14 amino acids. Germline V CDR1 and CDR2: KGHSH, LQKENI. For the CDR3, the DNA is TGTGCCAGCTCACCACGGGAGTTCAACTATGGCTACACCTTC. It specifies CASSPREFNYGYTF.

V and J are TRBV5-5 and TRBJ2-7; D remains unclear. Trimming shortened V by 2 bases and J by 6 bases, and 15 bases separated the two germline ends. The CDR3 is made up of 14 amino acids. Germline-derived CDR1 and CDR2 are SGHKS and YYEKEE (reference sequence). The CDR3 region is CASSLPYESGEQYF. The CDR3 DNA is TGTGCCAGCAGCTTACCATATGAGTCTGGCGAGCAGTACTTC.

Comments on this clone: This same CDR3 is encoded by further DNA sequences in the sample. The chain recombines TRBV12-3 or TRBV12-4 with TRBJ1-5; D not certain. The CDR3 runs 13 residues. V dropped 3 bases and J dropped 4 bases, with 7 bases sitting between them. The CDR3 DNA reads as TGTGCCAGCAGTTTGTCAGGTAATCAGCCCCAGCATTTT. Protein: CASSLSGNQPQHF.

V is TRBV29-1 and J is TRBJ2-1, with 9 bases identical to TRBD2. Germline trimming cut 5 bases from V and 11 bases from J; bases unmatched to any gene: 16. Germline assignment: CDR1 SQVTM and CDR2 ANQGSEA. The CDR3 length is 15 residues. The CDR3 sequence: CSVRASGTNINQQFF. The CDR3 coding sequence is TGCAGCGTTCGGGCTAGCGGGACGAACATAAATCAGCAGTTCTTC.

This clone was seen only once. This rearrangement joins TRBV4-1 to TRBJ1-1, with 7 bases that match TRBD1. The CDR3 loop spans 15 amino acids. V lost 1 base and J lost 1; bases outside the gene matches: 3. In germline, CDR1 is MGHRA, CDR2 YSYEKL. CDR3 in DNA: TGCGCCAGCAGCCAAGCCTGGACAGGGAACACTGAAGCTTTCTTT. Translated: CASSQAWTGNTEAFF.

The chain couples TRBV10-1 to TRBJ2-3, with 9 bases that match TRBD2. This CDR3 region has 15 residues. Looked up from germline, CDR1 is WNHNN and CDR2 is SYGVQD (reference sequence). The V segment lost 4 bases and the J segment 3 bases; nucleotides outside the gene matches: 5. In nucleotides, the CDR3 is TGCGCCAGCAGTGCTATTAGCGGGAGAACAGATACGCAGTATTTT. Its protein is CASSAISGRTDTQYF.

In nucleotides, the CDR3 is TGTGCCAGCAGCTTAGGTTCCCTCCTGAGCGCCTATGAGCAGTTCTTC. Protein product: CASSLGSLLSAYEQFF. The chain has TRBV7-8 and TRBJ2-1; D is unclear. V was clipped by 1 base and J by 8 bases, with 18 bases between them. Germline CDR1 and CDR2: SGHVS and FQNEAQ. The CDR3 runs 16 residues. The full variable domain, rest sourced from reference TRBV7-8 and TRBJ2-1, is GAGVSQSPRYKVAKRGQDVALRCDPISGHVSLFWYQQALGQGPEFLTYFQNEAQLDKSGLPSDRFFAERPEGSVSTLKIQRTQQEDSAVYLCASSLGSLLSAYEQFFGPGTRLTVL.

The chain combines TRBV5-1 with TRBJ2-1, with D maybe TRBD2 (6 bases). Between the trimmed V and J ends, which lost 3 bases and 1 base, there was a span of 23 bases. Germline CDR1 is SGHRS and CDR2 is YFSETQ. CDR3 length: 19 amino acids. CDR3 sequence (DNA): TGCGCCAGCAGCTCCCCCAAGGGGCGGGGACTTAGTTCCTACAATGAGCAGTTCTTC. Its translation is CASSSPKGRGLSSYNEQFF.

J is TRBJ2-3 and V is TRBV14; 9 bases line up with TRBD2. Germline CDR1 and CDR2: SGHDN and FVKESK. V shed 6 bases and J 4 bases; nucleotides not matched to a gene: 20. The CDR3 covers 19 residues. The CDR3 protein is CASSPTSGGILGKADTQYF. The CDR3 DNA sequence: TGTGCCAGCAGTCCGACTAGCGGAGGGATCCTAGGCAAAGCAGATACGCAGTATTTT.

The CDR3 reads CASSQTGTSAEQYF. In nucleotides, the CDR3 is TGTGCCAGCAGCCAAACCGGGACTAGCGCCGAGCAGTACTTC. The genes are TRBV6-5 and TRBJ2-7, with 10 bases aligning to TRBD2. In germline, CDR1 is MNHEY, CDR2 SVGAGI. CDR3 size: 14 residues. Unmatched junction bases numbered 8, after V lost 6 bases and J lost 6 bases.

This chain connects TRBV6-5 to TRBJ2-3; 8 bases line up with TRBD2. Germline assignment: CDR1 MNHEY and CDR2 SVGAGI. The CDR3 has 15 residues. J lost 3 bases, V lost 2 bases, and 4 bases had no gene match. The chain's CDR3 is CASSYTGGPTDTQYF. As DNA, the CDR3 is TGTGCCAGCAGTTACACGGGAGGGCCGACAGATACGCAGTATTTT.

The V gene is TRBV12-5, the J gene TRBJ1-5; 8 positions match TRBD1. V lost 1 base to trimming and J lost 4 bases; unmatched junction nucleotides: 3. Germline CDR1 reads LGHNT; CDR2 reads FRNRAP. This CDR3 spans 15 amino acids. In DNA form, the CDR3 reads TGTGCTAGTGGTTTGGGGACAGGGCAAAATCAGCCCCAGCATTTT. Encoded protein: CASGLGTGQNQPQHF. Full variable domain (outside the CDR3, taken from reference TRBV12-5 and TRBJ1-5): DARVTQTPRHKVTEMGQEVTMRCQPILGHNTVFWYRQTMMQGLELLAYFRNRAPLDDSGMPKDRFSAEMPDATLATLKIQPSEPRDSAVYFCASGLGTGQNQPQHFGDGTRLSIL.

V gene TRBV3-1 (or the pseudogene TRBV3-2) combines with J gene TRBJ2-5; 9 bases match TRBD2. The CDR3 contains 19 residues. V shed 4 bases, J shed 3 bases, and the junction held 18 bases outside the gene matches. Germline V gene data show CDR1 as LGHDT and CDR2 as YNNKEL (reference sequence). CDR3 amino acids: CASSLYSGGSSGVKETQYF. CDR3 DNA: TGTGCCAGCAGCCTCTATTCGGGGGGCTCTAGCGGGGTGAAAGAGACCCAGTACTTC.

The chain couples TRBV7-6 to TRBJ2-1; D is ambiguous. The germline V gene encodes CDR1 SGHVS and CDR2 FNYEAQ. The CDR3 is 13 amino acids. Trimming cost V 5 bases and J 5 bases, with 10 bases left between them. The CDR3 DNA sequence: TGTGCCAGCAGCCGTACTCTGGACAATGAGCAGTTCTTC. This encodes CASSRTLDNEQFF.

CDR3 amino acids: CVGAGANVLTF. CDR3 nucleotides: TGCGTCGGTGCCGGGGCCAACGTCCTGACTTTC. The chain carries TRBV10-1 and TRBJ2-6; D is undetermined. This CDR3 spans 11 amino acids. CDR1 WNHNN and CDR2 SYGVQD come from the germline V gene (reference sequence).

The V call is TRBV6-1, the J call TRBJ1-1; D gene uncertain. With 2 bases removed from V and 0 bases from J, the gap between germline ends came to 10 bases. From germline, CDR1 is MNHNS and CDR2 SASEGT. The CDR3 is made up of 15 amino acids. CDR3 DNA: TGTGCCAGCAGTGAATGGGTAGACATGAACACTGAAGCTTTCTTT. Translation: CASSEWVDMNTEAFF.

The V call is TRBV2, the J call TRBJ2-3; the match to TRBD1 covers 8 bases. The V gene end was trimmed by 1 base and the J gene end by 4 bases; junction bases not matched to a gene: 7. This CDR3 has 16 amino acids. Per the germline V gene, CDR1 is SNHLY and CDR2 is FYNNEI. The chain's CDR3 is CASSEGQGAPPDTQYF. The CDR3 nucleotides read TGTGCCAGCAGTGAAGGGCAGGGGGCGCCCCCAGATACGCAGTATTTT.

This sequence joins TRBV6-4 and TRBJ2-7; the D gene is possibly TRBD2 (6 bases). Germline assignment: CDR1 MRHNA and CDR2 SNTAGT. Trimming pared 3 bases from V and 6 bases from J, leaving 12 bases between. The length of the CDR3 is 13 residues. As DNA, the CDR3 is TGTGCCAGCAGTGAACTAGCTGGAGCCGAGCAGTACTTC. Amino acids: CASSELAGAEQYF.

This clone has only a few counts. The chain recombines TRBV10-2 with TRBJ2-5, with TRBD2 matching over 9 bases. CDR3 length equals 15 residues. Germline trimming cut 2 bases from V and 1 base from J; bases unmatched to any gene: 2. Germline-derived CDR1 and CDR2 are WSHSY and SAAADI. CDR3 DNA: TGCGCCAGCAGTGAGGGACTAGCGTCCCAAGAGACCCAGTACTTC. Its translation: CASSEGLASQETQYF.

The V gene is TRBV7-9, the J gene TRBJ2-4; D gene unclear. The germline CDR1 and CDR2 sequences are SEHNR and FQNEAQ (reference sequence). The CDR3 length is 12 residues. Deletions cut 5 bases from V and 6 bases from J, with 8 bases between. The CDR3 loop is CASSDNSNIQYF. Here the CDR3 DNA reads TGTGCCAGCAGCGACAACTCAAACATTCAGTACTTC.

This clone has only a few counts. J is TRBJ2-7 and V is TRBV7-3; TRBD2 matches 9 bases. V gave up 3 bases and J gave up 7 bases; unmatched junction bases: 4. Germline assignment: CDR1 SGHTA and CDR2 FQGTGA. The CDR3 length is 13 residues. The CDR3 coding sequence is TGTGCCAGCAGCTTTAGCGGGAGCGGAGAGCAGTACTTC. Protein: CASSFSGSGEQYF. Complete variable domain (other parts from reference TRBV7-3 and TRBJ2-7): GAGVSQTPSNKVTEKGKYVELRCDPISGHTALYWYRQSLGQGPEFLIYFQGTGAADDSGLPNDRFFAVRPEGSVSTLKIQRTERGDSAVYLCASSFSGSGEQYFGPGTRLTVT.

The V call is TRBV2, the J call TRBJ2-3; a possible D gene is TRBD1 (5 bases). CDR1 SNHLY and CDR2 FYNNEI come from the germline V gene. Trimming left V 5 bases short and J 6 bases short, with 9 bases between. This CDR3 contains 12 residues. The CDR3 DNA follows: TGTGCCAGCAGTACCAGGGTCGATACGCAGTATTTT. It yields the protein CASSTRVDTQYF.

This clone was counted many times. The rearrangement links TRBV25-1 to TRBJ1-4; 7 bases map to TRBD1. J gave up 7 bases and V 7 bases, and 3 bases lay outside the gene matches. Germline assignment: CDR1 MGHDK and CDR2 SYGVNS. The CDR3 is 12 amino acids. This CDR3 is CASKQGSEKLFF. CDR3 DNA: TGTGCCAGCAAACAGGGGTCTGAAAAACTGTTTTTT. Based on the CDR3 plus reference TRBV25-1 and TRBJ1-4, the full variable domain is EADIYQTPRYLVIGTGKKITLECSQTMGHDKMYWYQQDPGMELHLIHYSYGVNSTEKGDLSSESTVSRIRTEHFPLTLESARPSHTSQYLCASKQGSEKLFFGSGTQLSVL.

The chain is built from TRBV3-1 (or the pseudogene TRBV3-2) and TRBJ2-7; maybe TRBD2 (6 bases). Between the trimmed V and J ends, which lost 6 bases and 2 bases, there was a span of 14 bases. CDR1 and CDR2 from the germline V gene are LGHDT and YNNKEL (reference sequence). The CDR3 extends over 14 amino acids. CDR3: CASRRAAGPYEQYF. The CDR3 nucleotides are TGTGCCAGCAGACGAGCGGCGGGGCCCTACGAGCAGTACTTC.

The gene calls are TRBV24-1 and TRBJ1-1, with 8 bases aligning to TRBD1. CDR1 is KGHDR and CDR2 is SFDVKD in the germline V gene. The CDR3 contains 14 residues. V shed 7 bases, J shed 5 bases, and the junction held 8 bases outside the gene matches. CDR3 sequence reads: CATRDRELQTEAFF. The CDR3 DNA follows: TGTGCCACCAGGGACAGGGAGTTACAAACTGAAGCTTTCTTT.

This chain joins TRBV6-8 and TRBJ2-5; TRBD1 might be the D (6 bases). Trimming cost V 5 bases and J 1 base, with 17 bases left between them. Germline V gene lookup returns CDR1 MNHGY and CDR2 SAAAGT. This CDR3 has 16 residues. CDR3 DNA: TGTGCCAGCAGTCCCTCTATTAAGGGGGTCCAAGAGACCCAGTACTTC. Translation: CASSPSIKGVQETQYF.

The chain is built from TRBV24-1 and TRBJ1-5; 9 bases line up with TRBD1. CDR3 length: 16 residues. Germline V gives CDR1 KGHDR, CDR2 SFDVKD. J gave up 3 bases and V 9 bases, and 11 bases lay outside the gene matches. The DNA for the CDR3 is TGTGCCACCTACCACTCAAGGGACAGGGACAATCAGCCCCAGCATTTT. This codes for CATYHSRDRDNQPQHF.

The sample holds a few counts of this clone. The gene calls are TRBV4-1 and TRBJ2-1, with TRBD1 matching over 9 bases. V shed 4 bases and J 14 bases; nucleotides not matched to a gene: 12. The germline V gene encodes CDR1 MGHRA and CDR2 YSYEKL. This CDR3 contains 14 residues. As DNA, the CDR3 is TGCGCCAGCAGCCCTCATCGGGGTGGGACAGGGAAGTTCTTC. Translated: CASSPHRGGTGKFF.